Below are 10 T cell receptor beta chains sequenced from a single sample in a study of blood T cell repertoires in COVID-19. Sequencing was performed with immunoSEQ multiplex PCR; in TCRdb, only in-frame clones are kept and a portion is missing. The data hold around 500,000 clones, with approximately 85% observed a single time. Sequencing was done on a sample of peripheral blood. Receptors were obtained from a human donor in a cohort sampled during active COVID-19.

Concerning this clone: At one of its ends the junction is not consistent with the germline gene, which may arise from a read error. The CDR3 sequence: CASSQVYRLAGVSHEQYF. DNA for the CDR3: TGCGCCAGCAGCCAAGTATACCGACTAGCGGGAGTCTCCCACGAGCAGTACTTC. The V call is TRBV4-1, the J call TRBJ2-7, with 12 bases aligning to TRBD2. Germline V gives CDR1 MGHRA, CDR2 YSYEKL. CDR3 length equals 18 residues.

The CDR3 loop is CASSEGGGGGETQYF. For the CDR3, the DNA is TGTGCCAGCAGTGAAGGTGGGGGAGGTGGAGAGACCCAGTACTTC. V gene TRBV6-1 combines with J gene TRBJ2-5; D possibly corresponds to TRBD2 (6 bases). With 1 base removed from V and 4 bases from J, the gap between germline ends came to 13 bases. The germline V gene encodes CDR1 MNHNS and CDR2 SASEGT. CDR3 size: 15 residues.

A single count supports this clone. The chain links TRBV14 to TRBJ1-3; TRBD1 is a possible D gene (6 bases). V dropped 0 bases and J dropped 4 bases, with 13 bases sitting between them. The CDR3 spans 16 residues. The germline V gene has CDR1 SGHDN and CDR2 FVKESK. The DNA for the CDR3 is TGTGCCAGCAGCCAAGATCGATCACAGGGCGGAAACACCATATATTTT. It yields the protein CASSQDRSQGGNTIYF.

This clone was recorded once. The chain combines TRBV24-1 with TRBJ2-4; D possibly corresponds to TRBD1 (5 bases). CDR3 length equals 15 residues. V dropped 4 bases and J dropped 6 bases, with 15 bases sitting between them. Germline lookup yields CDR1 KGHDR and CDR2 SFDVKD. The CDR3 bases are TGTGCCACCAGTGACCCCGGACACCAAAGAAACATTCAGTACTTC. Amino acids: CATSDPGHQRNIQYF.

This chain connects TRBV7-2 to TRBJ1-4, with TRBD1 matching over 8 bases. The J segment lost 3 bases and the V segment lost 2 bases, leaving 14 bases of the junction unmatched. Per the germline V gene, CDR1 is SGHTA and CDR2 is FQGNSA. This CDR3 contains 19 residues. Here the CDR3 reads CASSLKEGRQGRSNEKLFF. In DNA, the CDR3 is TGTGCCAGCAGCTTAAAAGAGGGCCGACAGGGGCGATCTAATGAAAAACTGTTTTTT.

The V gene is TRBV18, the J gene TRBJ2-2; D is possibly TRBD1 (5 bases). The CDR3 is made up of 15 amino acids. Germline V lookup: CDR1 KGHSH, CDR2 LQKENI. V gave up 2 bases and J gave up 5 bases, with 12 bases separating them. DNA for the CDR3: TGTGCCAGCTCACCAAAGCAGGGTCTTACCGGGGAGCTGTTTTTT. Translated, it gives CASSPKQGLTGELFF.

This CDR3 is CASSQQTVSGNTIYF. The CDR3 DNA reads TGTGCCAGCAGCCAACAAACAGTCTCTGGAAACACCATATATTTT. V is TRBV14 and J is TRBJ1-3; D is uncertain. The CDR3 runs to 15 residues. Between the trimmed V and J ends, which lost 2 bases and 0 bases, there was a span of 8 bases. CDR1 and CDR2 from the germline V gene are SGHDN and FVKESK.

This clone has more than one count but fewer than ten. V is TRBV7-2 and J is TRBJ2-2; a possible D gene is TRBD1 (5 bases). Germline CDR1 and CDR2: SGHTA and FQGNSA. CDR3 length: 15 residues. Deletions cut 2 bases from V and 1 base from J, with 8 bases between. The CDR3 coding sequence is TGTGCCAGCAGCTTATGGCAGGGGAACACCGGGGAGCTGTTTTTT. Amino acids: CASSLWQGNTGELFF.

J is TRBJ2-2 and V is TRBV18, with TRBD2 matching 9 bases. Germline V lookup: CDR1 KGHSH, CDR2 LQKENI. This CDR3 comprises 15 residues. With V trimmed by 5 bases and J by 2 bases, 3 bases remained unmatched. Here the CDR3 DNA reads TGTGCCAGCTCAGAACTAGCGGGTAACACCGGGGAGCTGTTTTTT. Translating it yields CASSELAGNTGELFF.

The J gene is TRBJ2-3, the V gene TRBV10-1; TRBD2 matches at 9 bases. Per the germline V gene, CDR1 is WNHNN and CDR2 is SYGVQD (reference sequence). The CDR3 totals 16 residues. After removal of 8 bases from V and 6 bases from J, the junction contained 15 bases not matched to a gene. The CDR3 sequence: CASVTTGTSIFDTQYF. CDR3 sequence (DNA): TGCGCCAGCGTTACAACCGGGACTAGCATATTTGATACGCAGTATTTT.